The clone carrying this T cell receptor (beta chain) has just a few counts. V was trimmed by 5 bases and J by 5 bases, leaving 20 bases between them. Germline V gives CDR1 MNHEY, CDR2 SMNVEV (reference sequence). The CDR3 is 16 amino acids. This sample was included in a study of T cell changes during pregnancy in multiple sclerosis. Some clones are missing from TCRdb's copy, which holds only in-frame ones; the method was immunoSEQ multiplex PCR. Of fewer than 50,000 clones detected, roughly 94% appear once; the ten largest clones hold 0.31%. Sequencing used CD4+ T cells from peripheral blood mononuclear cells, obtained in the third trimester of pregnancy. This receptor was taken from a female donor with multiple sclerosis, enrolled in a pregnancy study. The rearrangement joins TRBV27 to TRBJ2-3, with D perhaps matching TRBD2 (7 bases). The CDR3 nucleotides are TGTGCCAGCAGTACCCTAAGGGGGGGGCTGAGAGATACGCAGTATTTT. It specifies CASSTLRGGLRDTQYF.